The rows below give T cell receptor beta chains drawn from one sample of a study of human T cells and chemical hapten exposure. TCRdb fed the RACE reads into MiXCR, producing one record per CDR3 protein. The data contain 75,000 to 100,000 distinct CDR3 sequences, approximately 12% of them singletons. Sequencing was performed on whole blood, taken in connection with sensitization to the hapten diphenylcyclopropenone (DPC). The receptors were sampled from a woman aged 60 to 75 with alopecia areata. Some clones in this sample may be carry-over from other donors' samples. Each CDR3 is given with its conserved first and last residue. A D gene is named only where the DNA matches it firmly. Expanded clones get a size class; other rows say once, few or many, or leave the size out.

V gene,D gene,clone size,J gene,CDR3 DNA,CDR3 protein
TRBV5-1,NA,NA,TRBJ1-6,TGCGCCAGCAGCCAGAGTCCCATACCCAATTCACCCCTCCACTTT,CASSQSPIPNSPLHF
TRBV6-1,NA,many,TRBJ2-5,TGTGCCAGCGCCTGGGGGCAAGAGACCCAGTACTTC,CASAWGQETQYF
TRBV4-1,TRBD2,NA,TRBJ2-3,TGCGCCAGCAGCCAACATACTAGCGGGGGCACAGATACGCAGTATTTT,CASSQHTSGGTDTQYF
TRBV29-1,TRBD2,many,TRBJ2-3,TGCAGCGTTGTCCTAGCGGTTAGCACAGATACGCAGTATTTT,CSVVLAVSTDTQYF
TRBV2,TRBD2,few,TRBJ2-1,TGTGCCAGCAGTGAGAACGGGGGGATCTACAATGAGCAGTTCTTC,CASSENGGIYNEQFF
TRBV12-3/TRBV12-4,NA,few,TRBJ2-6,TGTGCCAGCAGTTTCGGGCTCTCTGGGGCCAACGTCCTGACTTTC,CASSFGLSGANVLTF
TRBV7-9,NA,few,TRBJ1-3,TGTGCCAGCAGCAAAGAGGTTGGAAACACCATATATTTT,CASSKEVGNTIYF
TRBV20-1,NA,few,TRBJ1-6,TGCAGTGCGTCGACAGGATCCTCGAACTCACCCCTCCACTTT,CSASTGSSNSPLHF
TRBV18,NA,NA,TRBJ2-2,TGTGCCAGCTCCCCCACAGTCCGCGGGGGCGACACCGGGGAGCTGTTTTTT,CASSPTVRGGDTGELFF
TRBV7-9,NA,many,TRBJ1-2,TGTGCCAGCAGCTTAGACCCCACTGGCTACACCTTC,CASSLDPTGYTF
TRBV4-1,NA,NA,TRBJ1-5,TGCGCCAGCAGCCAAAGAGATGACAGTTTCAATCAGCCCCAGCATTTT,CASSQRDDSFNQPQHF
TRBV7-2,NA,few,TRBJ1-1,TGTGCCACCCGAAGAGGGGAGGACACTGAAGCTTTCTTT,CATRRGEDTEAFF
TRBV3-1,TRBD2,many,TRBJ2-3,TGTGCCAGCAGCCAAGTTCCGGGGGGGGGCCCAGATACGCAGTATTTT,CASSQVPGGGPDTQYF
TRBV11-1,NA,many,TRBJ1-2,TGTGCCAGCAGCTTACGGCAGGGCGACTATGGCTACACCTTC,CASSLRQGDYGYTF
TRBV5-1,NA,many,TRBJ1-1,TGCGCCAGCAGCTTGGCTTCGGACAGCGCTGAAGCTTTCTTT,CASSLASDSAEAFF
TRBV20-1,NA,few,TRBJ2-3,TGCAGTGCTAGGGCACAGCCTAGCACAGATACGCAGTATTTT,CSARAQPSTDTQYF
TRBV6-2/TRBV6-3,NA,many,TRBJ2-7,TGTGCCAGCCGGGCCACGGGCCCCCACGAGCAGTACTTC,CASRATGPHEQYF
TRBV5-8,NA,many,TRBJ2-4,TGTGCCAGCAGCTCCCTCTGGACAGCAGGACACCCAAACATTCAGTACTTC,CASSSLWTAGHPNIQYF
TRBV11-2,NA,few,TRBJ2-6,TGTGCCAGCAGCTCCAGCAGCTCTGGGGCCAACGTCCTGACTTTC,CASSSSSSGANVLTF
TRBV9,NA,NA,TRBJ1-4,TGTGCCAGCAGCGCCGGGCGCATTGAAAAACTGTTTTTT,CASSAGRIEKLFF
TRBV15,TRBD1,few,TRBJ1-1,TGTGCCACCAGCAGAACAGGGGAAACTACTGAAGCTTTCTTT,CATSRTGETTEAFF
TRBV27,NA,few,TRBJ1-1,TGTGCCAGCAGTCCCCTCCCGGGAGGGAGGACTGAAGCTTTCTTT,CASSPLPGGRTEAFF
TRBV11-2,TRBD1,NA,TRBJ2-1,TGTGCCAGCAGCTTAGGACAGGGTTGGTATGAGCAGTTCTTC,CASSLGQGWYEQFF
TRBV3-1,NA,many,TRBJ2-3,TGTGCCAGCAGCCAAGGGGGGGACACAGATACGCAGTATTTT,CASSQGGDTDTQYF
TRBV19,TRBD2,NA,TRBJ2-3,TGTGCCAGTACCCCGGATCCCCGGGGGGGCACAGATACGCAGTATTTT,CASTPDPRGGTDTQYF
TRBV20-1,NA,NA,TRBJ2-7,TGCAGTGCTAGTGATTGGGCAGAGAGAGCCTACGAGCAGTACTTC,CSASDWAERAYEQYF
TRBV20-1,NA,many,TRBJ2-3,TGCAGTGCGAAGACGGGGGGCCTGGTCTTTAAGGCTACTAGCACAGATACGCAGTATTTT,CSAKTGGLVFKATSTDTQYF
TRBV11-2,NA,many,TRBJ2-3,TGTGCCAGCAGCTTGAGGAGGGGACAGAAGGATACGCAGTATTTT,CASSLRRGQKDTQYF
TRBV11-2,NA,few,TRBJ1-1,TGTGCCAGCAGCTTAGATCAATCAAATGAAGCTTTCTTT,CASSLDQSNEAFF
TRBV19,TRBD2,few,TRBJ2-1,TGTGCCAGTAGTAAGCCGGGACTAGCGTGGAATGAGCAGTTCTTC,CASSKPGLAWNEQFF
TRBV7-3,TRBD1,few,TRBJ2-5,TGTGCCAGCAGTACCACAGGGGAAGAGACCCAGTACTTC,CASSTTGEETQYF
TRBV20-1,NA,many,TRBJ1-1,TGCAGTGCTAGAGGACACTTGAACACTGAAGCTTTCTTT,CSARGHLNTEAFF
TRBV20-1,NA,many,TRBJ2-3,TGCAGTGCTAGACGGGACGGGCTCGGCACAGATACGCAGTATTTT,CSARRDGLGTDTQYF
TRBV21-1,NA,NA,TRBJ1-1,TGTGCCAGCAGCAAGAGTAGGCCCGGGGGTTTCTTT,CASSKSRPGGFF
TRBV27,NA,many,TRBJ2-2,TGTGCCAGCAAACGCGCCGGGGAGCTGTTTTTT,CASKRAGELFF
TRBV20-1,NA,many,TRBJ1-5,TGCAGTGCTAGCGCGGGCGCGGATCAGCCCCAGCATTTT,CSASAGADQPQHF
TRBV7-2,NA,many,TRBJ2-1,TGTGCCAGCAGCTCCGGTCCCCGTCGAGAGCAGTTCTTC,CASSSGPRREQFF
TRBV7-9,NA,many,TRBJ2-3,TGTGCCTTATGGGGTGACGATACGCAGTATTTT,CALWGDDTQYF
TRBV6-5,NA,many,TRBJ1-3,TGTGCCAGCAGTTACTCGAAGCCGGGGCTGGCTGGAAACACCATATATTTT,CASSYSKPGLAGNTIYF
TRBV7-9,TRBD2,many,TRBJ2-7,TGTGCCAGCAGCTTAGTGGGGGGGACCTACGAGCAGTACTTC,CASSLVGGTYEQYF
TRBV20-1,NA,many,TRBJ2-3,TGCAGTGCTGGGGGTAGCACAGATACGCAGTATTTT,CSAGGSTDTQYF
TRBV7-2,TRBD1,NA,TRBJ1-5,TGTGCCAGCAGCTTATACGGAACAGGGGGTGGCAATCAGCCCCAGCATTTT,CASSLYGTGGGNQPQHF
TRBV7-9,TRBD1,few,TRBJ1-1,TGTGCCAGCAGACACGACGGACAGGTGCACACTGAAGCTTTCTTT,CASRHDGQVHTEAFF
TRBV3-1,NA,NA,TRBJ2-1,TGTGCCAGCAGCCAAGTCAGTCCGGACAACTACAATGAGCAGTTCTTC,CASSQVSPDNYNEQFF
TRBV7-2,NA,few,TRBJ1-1,TGTGCCAGCAGCTTCATCAAGAACACTGAAGCTTTCTTT,CASSFIKNTEAFF
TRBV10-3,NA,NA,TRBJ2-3,TGTGCCATCAGTGAGAGGGACTTCGAAGATACGCAGTATTTT,CAISERDFEDTQYF
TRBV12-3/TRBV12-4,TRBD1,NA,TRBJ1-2,TGTGCCAGCAGTCTCACCGGGACAGGGCGGGACTACACCTTC,CASSLTGTGRDYTF
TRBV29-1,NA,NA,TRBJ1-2,TGCAGCGTTGAAGAGTCTAATAACTATGGCTACACCTTC,CSVEESNNYGYTF
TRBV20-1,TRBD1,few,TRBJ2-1,TGCAGTGCTAGCGATTACTACCGGGACAGGGGGTTCCACAATGAGCAGTTCTTC,CSASDYYRDRGFHNEQFF
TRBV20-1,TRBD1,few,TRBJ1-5,TGCAGTGCCTCGAGGGGGCTGCGGCAGCCCCAGCATTTT,CSASRGLRQPQHF
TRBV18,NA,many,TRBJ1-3,TGTGCCAGCTCACCGGCCAGGACTGGAAACACCATATATTTT,CASSPARTGNTIYF
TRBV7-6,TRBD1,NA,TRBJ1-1,TGTGCCAGCAGCCTCCAAAACGGGGACAGGGAAGCTTTCTTT,CASSLQNGDREAFF
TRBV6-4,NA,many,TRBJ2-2,TGTGCCAGCAGCCCAGCGGCAGGGGAGCTGTTTTTT,CASSPAAGELFF
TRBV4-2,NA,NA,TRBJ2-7,TGTGCCAGCAGCCATTATTCACCGGGACAAAAAAACCCTTACCGCTACGAGCAGTACTTC,CASSHYSPGQKNPYRYEQYF